A single sample is the source of the 5 T cell receptor beta chains below, sequenced in a study of cytomegalovirus exposure and HLA in healthy donors. Primers for the PCR totalled 60 Vbeta and 13 Jbeta. Clones were sequenced by immunoSEQ multiplex PCR, and TCRdb holds only the in-frame ones, with some missing. The data contain about 120,000 clones, around 85% of them singletons. Sequencing used PBMCs. These receptors all stem from a man aged 25-45 years in good health and CMV-seronegative.

The genes are TRBV11-2 and TRBJ2-3; 8 bases match TRBD2. CDR1 is SGHAT, CDR2 FQNNGV, per germline. J lost 9 bases, V lost 7 bases, and 15 bases had no gene match. The CDR3 sequence is 15 residues long. CDR3 sequence reads: CASTLGSGGENTQYF. DNA of the CDR3: TGTGCCAGCACCTTGGGCTCGGGGGGGGAGAACACGCAGTATTTT.

The sample holds a few counts of this clone. Other nucleotide sequences in the sample specify the same CDR3. This chain uses TRBV5-1 with TRBJ2-5, with D possibly being TRBD2 (6 bases). V gave up 0 bases and J gave up 4 bases, with 10 bases separating them. Germline-derived CDR1 and CDR2 are SGHRS and YFSETQ. The length of the CDR3 is 14 residues. In DNA, the CDR3 is TGCGCCAGCAGCTTGGAGGGGCGGGGAGAGACCCAGTACTTC. Residues: CASSLEGRGETQYF.

This clone was counted a few times. The gene calls are TRBV11-2 and TRBJ2-4; 9 positions match TRBD2. This CDR3 has 13 amino acids. Germline CDR1 SGHAT, CDR2 FQNNGV. Trimming removed 6 bases from V and 7 bases from J; junction bases left unmatched: 4. CDR3 nucleotides: TGTGCCAGCAGTTTTAGCGGGGGCAACATTCAGTACTTC. Its translation is CASSFSGGNIQYF.

V is TRBV7-2 and J is TRBJ1-2; TRBD1 agrees at 7 bases. CDR1 and CDR2 (germline): SGHTA, FQGNSA. CDR3 length: 14 amino acids. Losses at the gene ends were 4 bases for V and 3 bases for J; bases not matched to a gene: 5. The CDR3 region is CASSSRQGDYGYTF. DNA of the CDR3: TGTGCCAGCAGCTCAAGACAGGGCGACTATGGCTACACCTTC.

This chain connects TRBV7-9 to TRBJ1-1; 10 bases match TRBD1. J was trimmed by 4 bases and V by 3 bases; bases with no gene match: 5. Germline V gene lookup returns CDR1 SEHNR and CDR2 FQNEAQ (reference sequence). This CDR3 contains 15 residues. CDR3 in DNA: TGTGCCAGCAGCTTTCCCGGGACAGGGGTCACTGAAGCTTTCTTT. It translates to CASSFPGTGVTEAFF.